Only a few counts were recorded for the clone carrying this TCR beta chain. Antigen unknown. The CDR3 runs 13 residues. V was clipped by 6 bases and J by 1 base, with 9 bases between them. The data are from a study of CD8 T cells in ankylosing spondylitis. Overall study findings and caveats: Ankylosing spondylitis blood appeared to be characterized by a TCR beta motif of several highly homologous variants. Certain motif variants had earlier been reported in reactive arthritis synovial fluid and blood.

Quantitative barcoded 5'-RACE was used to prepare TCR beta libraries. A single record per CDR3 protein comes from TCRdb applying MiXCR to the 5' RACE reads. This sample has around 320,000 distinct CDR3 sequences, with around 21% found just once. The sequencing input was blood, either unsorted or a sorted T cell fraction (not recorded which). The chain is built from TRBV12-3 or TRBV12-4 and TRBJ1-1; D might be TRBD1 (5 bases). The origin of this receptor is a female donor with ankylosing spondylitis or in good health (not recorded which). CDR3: CASRIRENTEAFF. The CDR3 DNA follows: TGTGCCAGCAGGATCAGGGAGAACACTGAAGCTTTCTTT.